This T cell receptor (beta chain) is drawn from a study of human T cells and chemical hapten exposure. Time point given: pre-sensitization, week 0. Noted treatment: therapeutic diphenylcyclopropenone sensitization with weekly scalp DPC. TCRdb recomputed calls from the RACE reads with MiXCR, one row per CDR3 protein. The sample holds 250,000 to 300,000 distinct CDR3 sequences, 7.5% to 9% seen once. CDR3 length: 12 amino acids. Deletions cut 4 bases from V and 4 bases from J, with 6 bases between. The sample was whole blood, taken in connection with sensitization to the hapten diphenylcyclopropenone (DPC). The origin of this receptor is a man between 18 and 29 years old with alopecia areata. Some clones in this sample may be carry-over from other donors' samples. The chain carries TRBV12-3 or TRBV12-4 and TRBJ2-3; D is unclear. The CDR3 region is CASSSRADTQYF. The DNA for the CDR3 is TGTGCCAGCAGTTCCCGTGCAGATACGCAGTATTTT.